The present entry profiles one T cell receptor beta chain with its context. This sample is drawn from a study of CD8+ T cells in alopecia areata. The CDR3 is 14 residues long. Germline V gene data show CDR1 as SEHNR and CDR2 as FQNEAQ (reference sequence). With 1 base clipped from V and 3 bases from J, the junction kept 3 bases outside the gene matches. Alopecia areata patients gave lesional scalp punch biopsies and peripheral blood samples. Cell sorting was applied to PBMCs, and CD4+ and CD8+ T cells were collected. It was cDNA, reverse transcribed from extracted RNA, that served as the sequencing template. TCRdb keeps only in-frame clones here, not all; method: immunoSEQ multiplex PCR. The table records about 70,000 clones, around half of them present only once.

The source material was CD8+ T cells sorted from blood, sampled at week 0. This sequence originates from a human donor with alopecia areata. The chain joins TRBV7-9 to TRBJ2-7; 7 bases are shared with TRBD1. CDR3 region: CASSLDRGVYEQYF. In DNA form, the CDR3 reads TGTGCCAGCAGCTTAGACAGGGGAGTCTACGAGCAGTACTTC.